Listed here are 20 T cell receptor beta chains from one sample, sequenced in a study of blood T cell repertoires in COVID-19. The protocol was immunoSEQ multiplex PCR, while the TCRdb copy is restricted to in-frame clones and leaves out a portion. The repertoire holds more than 350,000 clones, about 86% seen once, with about 10% in the top ten. Sequencing was carried out using PBMCs or T cells enriched from blood (not recorded which). All receptors come from a woman aged 45-65 years who had recovered from COVID-19.

About this clone itself: The germline gene is not matched at one end of the junction; a read error may be the cause. This chain uses TRBV7-7 with TRBJ2-5, with TRBD2 identical over 11 bases. The CDR3 contains 18 residues. The germline V gene encodes CDR1 SSHAT and CDR2 FNYEAQ (reference sequence). The DNA for the CDR3 is TGTGCTAGCAGCTTAGCGGCTAGCGGGGGGACCCACCAAGAGACCCAGTACTTC. It is translated as CASSLAASGGTHQETQYF.

The J gene is TRBJ1-1, the V gene TRBV2, with 10 bases identical to TRBD1. The CDR3 is 14 residues long. The ends lost 6 bases at V and 5 bases at J; junction bases unmatched: 6. Looked up from germline, CDR1 is SNHLY and CDR2 is FYNNEI. CDR3 sequence reads: CASRATGGRTEAFF. CDR3 sequence (DNA): TGTGCCAGCAGGGCGACAGGGGGCAGAACTGAAGCTTTCTTT.

This chain joins TRBV12-3 or TRBV12-4 and TRBJ2-7; tentatively, D is TRBD1 (5 bases). V lost 1 base, J lost 6 bases, and 10 bases lay in between. This CDR3 comprises 13 residues. As DNA, the CDR3 is TGTGCCAGCAGTTTAGGCCAGGGTGGCGAGCAGTACTTC. Residues: CASSLGQGGEQYF.

The CDR3 sequence: CASRDTGGYFF. CDR3 DNA: TGTGCCAGCAGAGACACAGGGGGATATTTCTTT. The chain couples TRBV6-5 to TRBJ1-1; TRBD1 aligns across 8 bases. The junction had 7 bases not matched to a gene; V was cut back by 6 bases and J by 13 bases. Germline CDR1 reads MNHEY; CDR2 reads SVGAGI. This CDR3 has 11 amino acids.

This chain uses TRBV6-2 or TRBV6-3 with TRBJ1-5; no clear D. The CDR3 has 14 amino acids. Germline loops: CDR1 MNHEY, CDR2 SVGEGT. Trimming left V 0 bases short and J 5 bases short, with 8 bases between. In DNA, the CDR3 is TGTGCCAGCAGTTACTCTCAGGCCTATCAGCCCCAGCATTTT. This translates into CASSYSQAYQPQHF.

V gene TRBV27 combines with J gene TRBJ1-6; 8 bases are a match to TRBD1. Germline CDR1 is MNHEY and CDR2 is SMNVEV (reference sequence). V was clipped by 5 bases and J by 11 bases; unmatched bases: 11. The length of the CDR3 is 15 residues. The CDR3 reads CASSQGQGIMTPLHF. The CDR3 DNA reads as TGTGCCAGCAGTCAAGGACAGGGTATTATGACACCCCTCCACTTT.

The V call is TRBV2, the J call TRBJ2-1, with TRBD2 identical over 16 bases. V was pared by 1 base and J by 3 bases, with 6 bases of the junction left unmatched. Germline assignment: CDR1 SNHLY and CDR2 FYNNEI. The CDR3 spans 19 residues. For the CDR3, the DNA is TGTGCCAGCAGTGAAGTCCCGGGACTAGCGGGGGGGAACTACAATGAGCAGTTCTTC. Protein: CASSEVPGLAGGNYNEQFF.

The V and J genes are TRBV28 and TRBJ2-5, with a possible D match to TRBD2 (5 bases). The germline gives CDR1 MDHEN, CDR2 SYDVKM. Trimming took 5 bases from V and 6 from J, leaving 16 bases between them. This CDR3 has 14 amino acids. CDR3 amino acids: CASSAGEGRKTQYF. In DNA, the CDR3 is TGTGCCAGCAGTGCCGGCGAGGGTCGAAAGACCCAGTACTTC.

The chain combines TRBV5-1 with TRBJ2-7; the D is unclear. Trimming stripped 0 bases from V and 9 bases from J, with 16 bases between. The CDR3 totals 14 residues. Germline lookup yields CDR1 SGHRS and CDR2 YFSETQ. This CDR3 is CASSLEFSPPGQYF. CDR3 coding DNA: TGCGCCAGCAGCTTGGAGTTTTCCCCCCCGGGGCAGTACTTC.

The CDR3 region is CAWSVGLVQFF. The DNA for the CDR3 is TGTGCCTGGAGTGTGGGACTAGTTCAGTTCTTC. The chain joins TRBV30 to TRBJ2-1; 8 bases align to TRBD2. The trim removed 0 bases at V and 13 bases at J, leaving 2 bases unmatched. CDR1 GTSNPN and CDR2 SVGIG come from the germline V gene (reference sequence). The CDR3 loop spans 11 amino acids.

This clone was picked up one time. The chain carries TRBV7-6 and TRBJ1-1, with 8 bases identical to TRBD1. CDR1 SGHVS and CDR2 FNYEAQ come from the germline V gene. The ends lost 0 bases at V and 2 bases at J; junction bases unmatched: 5. The CDR3 extends over 16 amino acids. The CDR3 sequence: CASSLAPGTGNTEAFF. The DNA of the CDR3 is TGTGCCAGCAGCTTAGCCCCCGGGACAGGAAACACTGAAGCTTTCTTT.

The V gene is TRBV15, the J gene TRBJ2-7; D is perhaps TRBD2 (5 bases). CDR1 and CDR2 (germline): LNHNV, YYDKDF (reference sequence). The CDR3 has 15 residues. The V and J ends lost 0 bases and 0 bases respectively, with 9 bases between them. The CDR3 coding sequence is TGTGCCACCAGCAGAGAGATGGGGAGCTCCTACGAGCAGTACTTC. Encoded protein: CATSREMGSSYEQYF.

This chain uses TRBV28 with TRBJ1-2; the match to TRBD1 covers 8 bases. Germline values: CDR1 MDHEN, CDR2 SYDVKM. V dropped 5 bases and J dropped 3; count of bases not matched to a gene: 5. This CDR3 contains 14 residues. The CDR3 DNA follows: TGTGCCAGCAGTCGGACAGGGTGGGACTATGGCTACACCTTC. Translated, it gives CASSRTGWDYGYTF.

V usage is TRBV19 and J usage is TRBJ2-3; the D gene is possibly TRBD1 (5 bases). V lost 7 bases and J 3 bases, leaving 14 bases between the germline ends. Germline V gives CDR1 LNHDA, CDR2 SQIVND (reference sequence). There are 14 residues in the CDR3. CDR3 protein: CASTTGTPTDTQYF. As DNA, the CDR3 is TGTGCCAGTACAACAGGTACCCCAACAGATACGCAGTATTTT.

The chain is built from TRBV7-3 and TRBJ1-3; D is possibly TRBD1 (5 bases). Trimming cost V 4 bases and J 2 bases, with 12 bases left between them. The CDR3 runs 15 residues. Germline V gives CDR1 SGHTA, CDR2 FQGTGA. This CDR3 reads CASSSQGAPGNTIYF. CDR3 DNA: TGTGCCAGCAGCTCCCAGGGCGCACCTGGAAACACCATATATTTT.

The chain combines TRBV10-3 with TRBJ1-1; TRBD1 matches at 10 bases. Germline V gene data show CDR1 as ENHRY and CDR2 as SYGVKD. Germline trimming cut 0 bases from V and 5 bases from J; bases unmatched to any gene: 3. The CDR3 totals 15 residues. CDR3 amino acids: CAISESGQGRTEAFF. The CDR3 coding sequence is TGTGCCATCAGTGAGTCGGGACAGGGGAGGACTGAAGCTTTCTTT.

The table lists this clone with a few counts. The chain links TRBV5-4 to TRBJ1-3; 9 bases map to TRBD1. The length of the CDR3 is 15 residues. CDR1 and CDR2 (germline): SGHNT, YYREEE (reference sequence). V dropped 2 bases and J dropped 4; count of bases not matched to a gene: 4. The chain's CDR3 is CASSLTGGAGNTIYF. The CDR3 bases are TGTGCCAGCAGCTTAACAGGGGGCGCGGGAAACACCATATATTTT.

The chain recombines TRBV27 with TRBJ1-1, with D unresolved. Between the trimmed V and J ends, which lost 9 bases and 6 bases, there was a span of 23 bases. The germline V gene encodes CDR1 MNHEY and CDR2 SMNVEV (reference sequence). The CDR3 contains 15 residues. The DNA for the CDR3 is TGTGCCAGTAGACGCGGGGAGGGCCCTCCGGCTGAAGCTTTCTTT. Translation gives CASRRGEGPPAEAFF.

The rearrangement links TRBV7-9 to TRBJ1-2; D perhaps matches TRBD1 (6 bases). The CDR3 covers 14 residues. V was shortened by 1 base and J by 6 bases, with 12 bases between the two germline ends. Germline CDR1 SEHNR, CDR2 FQNEAQ (reference sequence). CDR3 nucleotides: TGTGCCAGCAGCTTAGGTGGGGGGGCCAATGGCTACACCTTC. This codes for CASSLGGGANGYTF.

The chain combines TRBV29-1 with TRBJ2-3, with a weak D call TRBD2 (5 bases). Germline CDR1 and CDR2: SQVTM and ANQGSEA. The CDR3 runs 14 residues. V lost 7 bases to trimming and J lost 4 bases, with 18 bases between them. For the CDR3, the DNA is TGCAGCGGTCGCCGCGGTGGGAGCGCAGATACGCAGTATTTT. It encodes CSGRRGGSADTQYF.